This entry features one TCR beta chain sequence. As yet, its antigen is unknown. The CDR3 extends over 15 amino acids. J lost 5 bases, V lost 5 bases, and 5 bases had no gene match. Germline loops: CDR1 MNHNS, CDR2 SASEGT. This sample was taken from a study of OX40 agonist ivuxolimab in advanced cancers. On the study more broadly: Patients got intravenous ivuxolimab at 0.01 to 10 mg/kg every 2 weeks. Points from the study as a whole: CD4+ and CD8+ blood T cells expanded clonally by week 6 at 0.1 to 3.0 mg/kg. Still undetermined is the antigen specificity of the expanded peripheral T cells. More expanded clones were seen, on average, in CD8+ T cells than in CD4+.

Measured with immunoSEQ multiplex PCR; TCRdb has only the in-frame clones, and not every one. The sample has 67,000 or so clones, approximately 90% seen once; the top ten hold more than 0.85%. This TCR came from an adult with an advanced solid tumor such as melanoma, head and neck, liver or kidney cancer. Sample: CD4+ or CD8+ T cells sorted from blood, taken in a trial of the OX40 agonist ivuxolimab. The chain uses TRBV6-1 and TRBJ1-5; 11 bases fit TRBD1. CDR3 in DNA: TGTGCCAGCAGTTCGCGGACAGGGGGCGATCAGCCCCAGCATTTT. Amino acids: CASSSRTGGDQPQHF.